The rows below give T cell receptor beta chains drawn from one sample of a study of identical twins. TCRdb recomputed calls from the 5' RACE reads with MiXCR, one row per CDR3 protein. The sample yields approximately 1.8 million distinct CDR3 sequences, less than 35% seen once. Sequenced sample: cord blood. These receptors were collected from a newborn girl in good health. The CDR3 runs from the conserved cysteine through the conserved F or W. The D gene is left open where the match is weak. Clone size is given for some rows only: seen once, a few or many times, or a class if the clone is expanded.

cdr3_length,d_call,j_call,clone_size,v_call,cdr3_nt,cdr3_aa
17,TRBD1,TRBJ1-5,few,TRBV4-2,TGTGCCAGCAGACAAGTCCAGACAGGGACGGGCAATCAGCCCCAGCATTTT,CASRQVQTGTGNQPQHF
16,-,TRBJ2-2,-,TRBV5-1,TGCGCCAGCAGCTTGGTTAGTCCTTCGAACACCGGGGAGCTGTTTTTT,CASSLVSPSNTGELFF
13,-,TRBJ2-7,-,TRBV6-2/TRBV6-3,TGTGCCAGCAGTTACGCGGGACTTATCGAGCAGTACTTC,CASSYAGLIEQYF
16,-,TRBJ2-7,-,TRBV3-1,TGTGCCAGCAGCCAAGATAGGCTAGTGGCCTACAATGAGCAGTACTTC,CASSQDRLVAYNEQYF
19,-,TRBJ2-7,-,TRBV4-1,TGCGCCAGCAGCCAAGAAACCCACCCTTGGGACCGGGTCTCCTACGAGCAGTACTTC,CASSQETHPWDRVSYEQYF
12,-,TRBJ2-7,-,TRBV28,TGTGCCAGCAGACCGGGACGGGACGAGCAGTACTTC,CASRPGRDEQYF
16,TRBD2,TRBJ2-4,-,TRBV9,TGTGCCAGCAGCCCCGGACTAGTGAGGGCCAAAAACATTCAGTACTTC,CASSPGLVRAKNIQYF
11,-,TRBJ1-5,-,TRBV28,TGTGCCAGCAGCCGTCCGGGGCCCCAGCATTTT,CASSRPGPQHF
15,-,TRBJ2-7,-,TRBV4-2,TGTGCCAGCAGCCAAGATGGATGGACCTACAATGAGCAGTACTTC,CASSQDGWTYNEQYF
15,TRBD1,TRBJ2-5,-,TRBV12-5,TGTGCTAGTGGTTTGGTGACAGGGGGCCAAGAGACCCAGTACTTC,CASGLVTGGQETQYF
17,TRBD1,TRBJ2-3,-,TRBV15,TGTGCCACCAGCAGAGATGCTTTGACAGGGGGCGGGAATACGCAGTATTTT,CATSRDALTGGGNTQYF